Listed here are 12 T cell receptor beta chains from one sample, sequenced in a study of B cell selection in AIRE deficiency (dated by TCRdb to the late 2010s). For sorting, regulatory T cells were defined as CD4+CD25hiCD127low/negative cells. The library came from the immunoSEQ multiplex PCR assay. Sourced from immuneACCESS, this table was stored by TCRdb with only in-frame sequences that have V and J called. A share of the clones is absent; for the studies checked, an unresolved V gene accounts for under half, and the remainder has no known explanation. Across this sample there are 18,000 or so clones, with about 93% seen only once. The ten largest clones take up about 0.89% of the sample. Input material: CD4+CD25+ Tregs sorted from PBMCs. Source of these receptors: a human donor in good health.

The J gene is TRBJ1-2, the V gene TRBV7-9; weak D call: TRBD1 (5 bases). The V end lost 8 bases, the J end lost 6 bases, and 16 bases lay between the germline ends. The CDR3 contains 13 residues. CDR1 and CDR2 from the germline V gene are SEHNR and FQNEAQ (reference sequence). The CDR3 sequence: CASHGPGGDGYTF. CDR3 DNA: TGTGCCAGCCACGGGCCGGGGGGAGATGGCTACACCTTC.

V is TRBV5-8 and J is TRBJ1-2; tentatively, D is TRBD1 (6 bases). The germline gives CDR1 SGHTS, CDR2 YDEGEE. The CDR3 consists of 13 residues. Trimming left V 4 bases short and J 4 bases short, with 11 bases between. DNA for the CDR3: TGTGCCAGCAGCCCTTTAGGGGGCTATGGCTACACCTTC. Translation: CASSPLGGYGYTF.

The V gene is TRBV11-3, the J gene TRBJ2-5; D is unclear. The CDR3 is 13 residues long. V lost 5 bases to trimming and J lost 1 base, with 8 bases between them. Looked up from germline, CDR1 is SGHNT and CDR2 is YENEEA. Here the CDR3 reads CASSTSVQETQYF. For the CDR3, the DNA is TGTGCCAGCAGCACCTCGGTCCAAGAGACCCAGTACTTC.

This chain joins TRBV20-1 and TRBJ2-7, with D maybe TRBD2 (5 bases). The germline gives CDR1 DFQATT, CDR2 SNEGSKA (reference sequence). This CDR3 is built from 11 residues. V was clipped by 7 bases and J by 2 bases, with 9 bases between them. As DNA, the CDR3 is TGCAGTGGGGAGCGGACCTACGAGCAGTACTTC. Translating it yields CSGERTYEQYF.

This chain connects TRBV5-6 to TRBJ1-4; D unclear. V lost 4 bases and J 7 bases, leaving 11 bases between the germline ends. The CDR3 extends over 13 amino acids. Germline V gene sequence: CDR1 SGHDT, CDR2 YYEEEE. The CDR3 region has the DNA TGTGCCAGCAGCGCGGACCCACCTGAAAAACTGTTTTTT. Encoded protein: CASSADPPEKLFF.

The chain couples TRBV7-9 to TRBJ1-2, with a weak D call TRBD1 (5 bases). V gave up 4 bases and J gave up 2 bases, with 11 bases separating them. Germline assignment: CDR1 SEHNR and CDR2 FQNEAQ (reference sequence). The CDR3 has 14 residues. CDR3 DNA: TGTGCCAGCAGCTCTCCGACAGAAAACTATGGCTACACCTTC. Protein sequence: CASSSPTENYGYTF. The whole variable domain, filled in from reference TRBV7-9 and TRBJ1-2, reads DTGVSQNPRHKITKRGQNVTFRCDPISEHNRLYWYRQTLGQGPEFLTYFQNEAQLEKSRLLSDRFSAERPKGSFSTLEIQRTEQGDSAMYLCASSSPTENYGYTFGSGTRLTVV.

The rearrangement uses TRBV5-1 and TRBJ1-3; D unclear. Germline-derived CDR1 and CDR2 are SGHRS and YFSETQ. CDR3 length: 15 amino acids. The V end was cut by 2 bases, the J end by 2 bases, with 11 bases between. The CDR3 region is CASSLQNPTGNTIYF. The CDR3 DNA is TGCGCCAGCAGCTTACAGAATCCAACTGGAAACACCATATATTTT. Variable domain in full (rest from reference TRBV5-1 and TRBJ1-3): KAGVTQTPRYLIKTRGQQVTLSCSPISGHRSVSWYQQTPGQGLQFLFEYFSETQRNKGNFPGRFSGRQFSNSRSEMNVSTLELGDSALYLCASSLQNPTGNTIYFGEGSWLTVV.

The chain links TRBV7-2 to TRBJ1-1, with unresolved D. The germline V and J ends were trimmed by 8 bases and 6 bases, with 16 bases remaining between them. The CDR3 has 13 residues. The germline V gene encodes CDR1 SGHTA and CDR2 FQGNSA. This CDR3 is CASVSFGLPEAFF. As DNA, the CDR3 is TGTGCCAGCGTATCCTTCGGGCTCCCTGAAGCTTTCTTT.

V is TRBV9 and J is TRBJ2-3, with 10 bases that match TRBD2. With 4 bases clipped from V and 3 bases from J, the junction kept 11 bases outside the gene matches. Per the germline V gene, CDR1 is SGDLS and CDR2 is YYNGEE. CDR3 length equals 17 residues. The DNA for the CDR3 is TGTGCCAGCAGCCCTTCCAGCGGGAGGGCCGTAACAGATACGCAGTATTTT. Amino acid sequence: CASSPSSGRAVTDTQYF.

This chain joins TRBV6-5 and TRBJ1-2; no firm D call. Trimming pared 6 bases from V and 5 bases from J, leaving 16 bases between. Looked up from germline, CDR1 is MNHEY and CDR2 is SVGAGI. CDR3 length: 14 residues. The CDR3, as DNA: TGTGCCAGCAGAGACATCTCTCTTCTATATGGCTACACCTTC. It yields the protein CASRDISLLYGYTF.

The V and J genes are TRBV6-6 and TRBJ2-1; 11 nucleotides match TRBD2. The CDR3 totals 15 residues. J gave up 7 bases and V 6 bases, and 8 bases lay outside the gene matches. Germline V gives CDR1 MNHNY, CDR2 SVGAGI (reference sequence). CDR3 bases: TGTGCCAGCAGCCACACTAGCGGGAGTATGAATGAGCAGTTCTTC. This encodes CASSHTSGSMNEQFF.

This chain uses TRBV23-1 with TRBJ2-4; D not certain. TRBV23-1 is sorted into the ORF group, with uncertain function. The CDR3 has 14 residues. Trimming pared 2 bases from V and 10 bases from J, leaving 15 bases between. The CDR3 bases are TGCGCCAGCAGTCAAGCCGTCACCCTAAGTATTCAGTACTTC. Protein: CASSQAVTLSIQYF.